One T cell receptor beta chain is described in this entry. Authors' data handling: Counts of nucleated cells, estimated from reference gene primer amplification, were obtained. The method was immunoSEQ multiplex PCR; TCRdb's version includes in-frame clones alone and lacks a portion of them. V and J calls and clone size are copied from that table; D and trimming were computed from the DNA. The sample yields some 110,000 clones, about four fifths seen once. These data originate in a study of blood T cell repertoires in COVID-19. Study-wide context: Material from acute and convalescent COVID-19 was sourced from the United States, Italy and Spain. Sources were T cells, B-cell-depleted T cells, or PBMCs; the material itself was cDNA or gDNA.

Losses at the gene ends were 4 bases for V and 1 base for J; bases not matched to a gene: 7. CDR1 SGHRS and CDR2 YFSETQ come from the germline V gene. This CDR3 comprises 15 residues. The receptor was derived from a man older than 75 with acute or convalescent COVID-19. This chain links TRBV5-1 with TRBJ1-1; 7 bases are a match to TRBD1. The sequencing input was peripheral blood. The CDR3 protein is CASSDRTGTNTEAFF. The DNA of the CDR3 is TGCGCCAGCAGCGACAGGACAGGAACGAACACTGAAGCTTTCTTT. Using reference TRBV5-1 and TRBJ1-1 for the parts outside the CDR3, the full variable domain is KAGVTQTPRYLIKTRGQQVTLSCSPISGHRSVSWYQQTPGQGLQFLFEYFSETQRNKGNFPGRFSGRQFSNSRSEMNVSTLELGDSALYLCASSDRTGTNTEAFFGQGTRLTVV.